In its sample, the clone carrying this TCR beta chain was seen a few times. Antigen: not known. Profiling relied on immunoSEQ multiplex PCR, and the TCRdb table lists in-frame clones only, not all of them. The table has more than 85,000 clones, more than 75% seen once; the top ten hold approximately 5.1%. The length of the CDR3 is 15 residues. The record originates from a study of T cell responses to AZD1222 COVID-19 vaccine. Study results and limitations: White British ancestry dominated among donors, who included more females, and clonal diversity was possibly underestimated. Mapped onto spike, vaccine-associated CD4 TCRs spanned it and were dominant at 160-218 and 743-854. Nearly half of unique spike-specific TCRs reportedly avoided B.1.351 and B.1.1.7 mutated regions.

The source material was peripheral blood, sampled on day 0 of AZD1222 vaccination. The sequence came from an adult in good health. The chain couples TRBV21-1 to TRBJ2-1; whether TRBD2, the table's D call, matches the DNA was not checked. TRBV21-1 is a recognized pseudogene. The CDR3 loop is CASSIAGDSYNEQFF. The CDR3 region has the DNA TGTGCCAGCAGCATAGCGGGAGACTCCTACAATGAGCAGTTCTTC.